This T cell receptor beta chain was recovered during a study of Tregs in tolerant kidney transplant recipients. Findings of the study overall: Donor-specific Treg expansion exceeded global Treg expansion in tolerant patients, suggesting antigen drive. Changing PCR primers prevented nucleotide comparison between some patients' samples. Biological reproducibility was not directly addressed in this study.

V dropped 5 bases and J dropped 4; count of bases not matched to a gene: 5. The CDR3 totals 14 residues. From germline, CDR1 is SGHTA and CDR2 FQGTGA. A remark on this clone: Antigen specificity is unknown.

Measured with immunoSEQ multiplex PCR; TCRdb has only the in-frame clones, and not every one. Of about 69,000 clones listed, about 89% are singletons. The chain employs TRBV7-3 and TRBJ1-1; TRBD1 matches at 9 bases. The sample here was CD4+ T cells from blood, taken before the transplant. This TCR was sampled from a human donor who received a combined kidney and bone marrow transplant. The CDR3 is CASSPSTGGTEAFF. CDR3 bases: TGTGCCAGCAGCCCATCGACAGGGGGCACTGAAGCTTTCTTT. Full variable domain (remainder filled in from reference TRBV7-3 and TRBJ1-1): GAGVSQTPSNKVTEKGKYVELRCDPISGHTALYWYRQSLGQGPEFLIYFQGTGAADDSGLPNDRFFAVRPEGSVSTLKIQRTERGDSAVYLCASSPSTGGTEAFFGQGTRLTVV.